The entry below describes one T cell receptor (beta chain). The data derive from a study of cytomegalovirus exposure and HLA in healthy donors. Vbeta (60) and Jbeta (13) primers were used in the PCR. TCRdb's copy holds only in-frame clones and misses some; the assay was immunoSEQ multiplex PCR. This repertoire shows over 90,000 clones, 64% found once; its top ten account for more than 2.5%. The V gene's germline CDR1 is SGHAT and CDR2 FQNNGV. The V and J ends lost 0 bases and 4 bases, in that order; junction bases with no gene match: 10. The CDR3 is 18 amino acids. The V gene is TRBV11-2, the J gene TRBJ2-7, with TRBD1 matching 12 bases. Sequences were obtained from PBMCs. This receptor was taken from a man in his sixties in good health and CMV-seronegative. This chain's CDR3 is CASSLEGTGGSAAYEQYF. The CDR3 coding sequence is TGTGCCAGCAGCTTAGAGGGGACAGGGGGCTCGGCGGCATACGAGCAGTACTTC.